The clone carrying this T cell receptor (beta chain) has a handful of counts. The antigen remains undetermined. The sample originates from a study of beta chain features in type 1 diabetes. Whole-study findings and limits: It was possible that PCR favored shorter templates, equally so in patients and controls.

TCRB transcripts that were expressed got sequenced, as all of the isolated RNA had been reverse transcribed. Repertoires were generated with immunoSEQ multiplex PCR, while TCRdb's copy carries only in-frame clones and drops some. The sample consists of 310,000 or so clones, approximately 8% of them appearing once. Germline assignment: CDR1 SNHLY and CDR2 FYNNEI. The CDR3 is 13 residues long. Unmatched junction bases numbered 3, after V lost 7 bases and J lost 4 bases. The material sequenced was central memory CD4+ T cells from blood. This chain connects TRBV2 to TRBJ2-2, with 7 bases identical to TRBD1. This sequence was found in a woman aged 18-29 years in good health. The CDR3 region is CASKRGPTGELFF. CDR3 DNA: TGTGCCAGCAAAAGGGGGCCCACCGGGGAGCTGTTTTTT. The whole variable domain, remainder taken from reference TRBV2 and TRBJ2-2, is EPEVTQTPSHQVTQMGQEVILRCVPISNHLYFYWYRQILGQKVEFLVSFYNNEISEKSEIFDDQFSVERPDGSNFTLKIRSTKLEDSAMYFCASKRGPTGELFFGEGSRLTVL.